This is a list of T cell receptor beta chains from one sample in a study of blood T cell repertoires in COVID-19. TCRdb keeps only in-frame clones here, not all; method: immunoSEQ multiplex PCR. Here the sample spans 88,000 or so clones, about 85% being singletons. The sequencing input was peripheral blood. These receptors came from a man aged 60-69 years with acute or convalescent COVID-19. Each CDR3 is given with its conserved first and last residue. Each record gives: J gene, D gene, V gene, clone size, CDR3 DNA, CDR3 protein. A D gene is named only where the DNA matches it firmly. Size tells how often a clone was seen (once, few, many) or the class of an expanded clone, and some rows leave it out.

j_call: TRBJ1-2; d_call: -; v_call: TRBV12-3/TRBV12-4; clone_size: -; cdr3_nt: TGTGCCAGCAGCAGGCGGGGGGGCGATGGCTACACCTTC; cdr3_aa: CASSRRGGDGYTF
j_call: TRBJ2-1; d_call: -; v_call: TRBV11-2; clone_size: -; cdr3_nt: TGTGCCAGCAGCTTAATGAATCCCCCAGATGAGCAGTTCTTC; cdr3_aa: CASSLMNPPDEQFF
j_call: TRBJ2-1; d_call: -; v_call: TRBV20-1; clone_size: -; cdr3_nt: TGCAGTGCCAGTCACGCCCCCGGGGGTAATGAGCAGTTCTTC; cdr3_aa: CSASHAPGGNEQFF
j_call: TRBJ2-3; d_call: TRBD2; v_call: TRBV27; clone_size: -; cdr3_nt: TGTGCCAGCAGTTGGACTAGCGGGACCGGGGGGGATACGCAGTATTTT; cdr3_aa: CASSWTSGTGGDTQYF
j_call: TRBJ1-5; d_call: -; v_call: TRBV4-1; clone_size: -; cdr3_nt: TGCGCCAGCAGCCCGCAACAAACTATCAACAGGGCTAACAGCAATCAGCCCCAGCATTTT; cdr3_aa: CASSPQQTINRANSNQPQHF
j_call: TRBJ2-3; d_call: TRBD2; v_call: TRBV11-3; clone_size: -; cdr3_nt: TGTGCCAGCAGCTTAGACGGGGGGGCCGATGATACGCAGTATTTT; cdr3_aa: CASSLDGGADDTQYF
j_call: TRBJ1-1; d_call: TRBD1; v_call: TRBV11-3; clone_size: once; cdr3_nt: TGTGCCAGCAGCTCCGGACAGGGGGAGAACACTGAAGCTTTCTTT; cdr3_aa: CASSSGQGENTEAFF
j_call: TRBJ2-1; d_call: -; v_call: TRBV5-5; clone_size: once; cdr3_nt: TGTGCCAGCAGCTTCGTAGTTAGCGCGATGGGCAATGAGCAGTTCTTC; cdr3_aa: CASSFVVSAMGNEQFF
j_call: TRBJ1-3; d_call: TRBD1; v_call: TRBV27; clone_size: -; cdr3_nt: TGTGCCAGCAGTTTACGGCCCCCGACAGGGTCTCGAAACACCATATATTTT; cdr3_aa: CASSLRPPTGSRNTIYF
j_call: TRBJ2-5; d_call: -; v_call: TRBV5-1; clone_size: -; cdr3_nt: TGCGCCAGCAGCTTGGGGGCAGGGGAAGAGACCCAGTACTTC; cdr3_aa: CASSLGAGEETQYF
j_call: TRBJ2-2; d_call: -; v_call: TRBV3-1/TRBV3-2; clone_size: once; cdr3_nt: TGTGCCAGCAGCCAGGAACCATTTACAGGCCCCGGGGAGCTGTTTTTT; cdr3_aa: CASSQEPFTGPGELFF
j_call: TRBJ2-7; d_call: -; v_call: TRBV29-1; clone_size: -; cdr3_nt: TGCAGCGTTGAACCGGCAGGGGAGCGCTACGAGCAGTACTTC; cdr3_aa: CSVEPAGERYEQYF
j_call: TRBJ2-7; d_call: TRBD1; v_call: TRBV6-6; clone_size: -; cdr3_nt: TGTGCCAGCAGCTCGGGACAGGGGGTAACCTCCTACGAGCAGTACTTC; cdr3_aa: CASSSGQGVTSYEQYF
j_call: TRBJ1-1; d_call: TRBD1; v_call: TRBV5-5; clone_size: -; cdr3_nt: TGTGCCAGCAGCTTGGTGCTCGGGACAGGGTTTGAAGCTTTCTTT; cdr3_aa: CASSLVLGTGFEAFF
j_call: TRBJ1-2; d_call: TRBD1; v_call: TRBV4-1; clone_size: -; cdr3_nt: TGCGCCAGCAGCCAAATCCCTTTCAGGGGGGATGGCTACACCTTC; cdr3_aa: CASSQIPFRGDGYTF
j_call: TRBJ1-2; d_call: TRBD1; v_call: TRBV6-5; clone_size: -; cdr3_nt: TGTGCCAGCAGTTACTCAGGACAGGGCTATGGCTACACCTTC; cdr3_aa: CASSYSGQGYGYTF
j_call: TRBJ1-2; d_call: -; v_call: TRBV15; clone_size: -; cdr3_nt: TGTGCCACCAGCAGAGGAGGGGGGGCGCGGAGCCAGTATGGCTACACCTTC; cdr3_aa: CATSRGGGARSQYGYTF
j_call: TRBJ2-4; d_call: -; v_call: TRBV5-8; clone_size: -; cdr3_nt: TGTGCCAGCAGCTGGCGACAGGAGGTAGCCAAAAACATTCAGTACTTC; cdr3_aa: CASSWRQEVAKNIQYF
j_call: TRBJ2-2; d_call: -; v_call: TRBV25-1; clone_size: -; cdr3_nt: TGTGCCAGCAGTGAGCAGACAGGGAACACCGGGGAGCTGTTTTTT; cdr3_aa: CASSEQTGNTGELFF
j_call: TRBJ2-7; d_call: TRBD2; v_call: TRBV10-3; clone_size: once; cdr3_nt: TGTGCCACCAAAGGACTAGCGGGAAGCTACGAGCAGTACTTC; cdr3_aa: CATKGLAGSYEQYF
j_call: TRBJ1-2; d_call: TRBD1; v_call: TRBV28; clone_size: few; cdr3_nt: TGTGCCAGCAGAGAGGACAGGGCCTATGGCTACACCTTC; cdr3_aa: CASREDRAYGYTF
j_call: TRBJ2-2; d_call: TRBD1; v_call: TRBV6-2/TRBV6-3; clone_size: -; cdr3_nt: TGTGCCAGCAGTTACGCGACAGGGGGGGCCGGGGAGCTGTTTTTT; cdr3_aa: CASSYATGGAGELFF